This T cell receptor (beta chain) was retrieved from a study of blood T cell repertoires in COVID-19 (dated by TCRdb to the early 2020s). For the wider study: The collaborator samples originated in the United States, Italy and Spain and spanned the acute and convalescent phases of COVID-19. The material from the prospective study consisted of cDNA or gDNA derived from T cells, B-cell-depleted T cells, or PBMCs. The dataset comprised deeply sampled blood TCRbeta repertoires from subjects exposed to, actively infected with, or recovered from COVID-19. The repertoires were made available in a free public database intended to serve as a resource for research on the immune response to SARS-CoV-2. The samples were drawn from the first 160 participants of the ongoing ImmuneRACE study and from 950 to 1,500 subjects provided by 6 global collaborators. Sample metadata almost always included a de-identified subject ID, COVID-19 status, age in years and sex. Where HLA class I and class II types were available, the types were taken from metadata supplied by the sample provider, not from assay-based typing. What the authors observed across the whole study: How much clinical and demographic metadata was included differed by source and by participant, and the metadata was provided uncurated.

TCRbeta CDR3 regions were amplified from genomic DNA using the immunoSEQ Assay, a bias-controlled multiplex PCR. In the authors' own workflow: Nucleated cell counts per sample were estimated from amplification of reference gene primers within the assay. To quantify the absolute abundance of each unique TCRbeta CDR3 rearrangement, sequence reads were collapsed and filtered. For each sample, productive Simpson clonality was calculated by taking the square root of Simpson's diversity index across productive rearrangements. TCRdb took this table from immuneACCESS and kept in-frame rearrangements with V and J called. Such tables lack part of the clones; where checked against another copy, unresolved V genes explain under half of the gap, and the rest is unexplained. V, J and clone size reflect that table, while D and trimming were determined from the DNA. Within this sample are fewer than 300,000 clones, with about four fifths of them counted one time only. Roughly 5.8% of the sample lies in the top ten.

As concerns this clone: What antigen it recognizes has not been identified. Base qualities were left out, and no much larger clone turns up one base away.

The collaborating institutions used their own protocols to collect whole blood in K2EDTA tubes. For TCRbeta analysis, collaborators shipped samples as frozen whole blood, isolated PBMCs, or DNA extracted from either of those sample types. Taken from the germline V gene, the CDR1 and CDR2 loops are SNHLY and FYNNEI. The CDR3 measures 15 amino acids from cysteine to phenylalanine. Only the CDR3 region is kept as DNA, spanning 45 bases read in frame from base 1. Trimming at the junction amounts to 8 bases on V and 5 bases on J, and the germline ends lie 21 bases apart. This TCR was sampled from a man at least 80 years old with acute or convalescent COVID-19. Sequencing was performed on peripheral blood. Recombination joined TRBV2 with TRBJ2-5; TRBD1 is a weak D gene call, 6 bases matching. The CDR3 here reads CASSQARQARETQYF. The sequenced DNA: TGTGCCAGCTCCCAGGCCCGACAGGCCAGGGAGACCCAGTACTTC.